Described below is a single T cell receptor (beta chain) sequence and its context. Its matching antigen is unknown. The data originate from a study of T cell responses to AZD1222 COVID-19 vaccine. About the study: The analysis combined second doses at about 4 or about 12 weeks. Study results and caveats: Seropositivity was recorded at baseline in only a handful of AZD1222 recipients. With two AZD1222 doses given, Spike-specific TCR breadth and depth both rose. Donors were mostly white British, more females; clonal diversity possibly underestimated.

This CDR3 comprises 12 residues. The germline V gene encodes CDR1 KGHSH and CDR2 LQKENI. Trimming left V 2 bases short and J 7 bases short, with 6 bases between. Data came from immunoSEQ multiplex PCR; TCRdb stores just in-frame clones and leaves some out. The sample lists about 66,000 clones; over 75% were seen once. This sequence was found in an adult in good health. The source was peripheral blood, collected on day 0 of AZD1222 vaccination. The rearrangement joins TRBV18 to TRBJ1-5, with D perhaps matching TRBD1 (6 bases). The CDR3 coding sequence is TGTGCCAGCTCACCAGGGACACAGCCCCAGCATTTT. Its protein product is CASSPGTQPQHF.